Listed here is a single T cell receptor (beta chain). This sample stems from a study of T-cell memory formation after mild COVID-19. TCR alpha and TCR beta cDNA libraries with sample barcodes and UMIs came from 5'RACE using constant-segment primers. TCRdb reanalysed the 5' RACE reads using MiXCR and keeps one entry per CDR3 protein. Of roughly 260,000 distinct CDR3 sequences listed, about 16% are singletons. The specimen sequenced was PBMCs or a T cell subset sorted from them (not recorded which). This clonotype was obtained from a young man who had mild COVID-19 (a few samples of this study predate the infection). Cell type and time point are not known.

The CDR3 sequence: CASRPGGQGAEKLFF. CDR3 DNA sequence: TGTGCCAGCAGACCTGGAGGACAGGGCGCTGAAAAACTGTTTTTT. The chain carries TRBV28 and TRBJ1-4; TRBD1 matches at 8 bases. Unmatched junction bases numbered 10, after V lost 6 bases and J lost 7 bases. The length of the CDR3 is 15 residues. The germline CDR1 and CDR2 sequences are MDHEN and SYDVKM.